Below, 17 T cell receptor beta chains from the same sample are listed, as sequenced in a study of PD-1 blockade in classical Hodgkin lymphoma. With no exception, relapse followed autologous stem cell transplantation in all patients, and brentuximab vedotin exposure varied. This table comes from immunoSEQ multiplex PCR, and its TCRdb copy is limited to in-frame clones, with some not included. This table holds roughly 13,000 clones, roughly 80% found once. The source material was peripheral blood mononuclear cells (PBMCs), sampled at baseline. All receptors derive from a human donor with classical Hodgkin lymphoma.

Only one count was recorded for this clone. This chain joins TRBV6-5 and TRBJ2-7; D perhaps matches TRBD2 (5 bases). Per germline, CDR1 MNHEY and CDR2 SVGAGI. The CDR3 length is 12 residues. V was pared by 7 bases and J by 4 bases, with 11 bases between. The CDR3 region is CASTRTRYEQYF. The CDR3 DNA follows: TGTGCCAGCACGAGGACTCGGTACGAGCAGTACTTC.

V usage is TRBV29-1 and J usage is TRBJ2-1; TRBD1 is a possible D gene (6 bases). CDR1 SQVTM and CDR2 ANQGSEA come from the germline V gene. The CDR3 covers 14 residues. Trimming shortened V by 7 bases and J by 7 bases, and 20 bases separated the two germline ends. This CDR3 reads CSGQGLGWGNEQFF. CDR3 bases: TGCAGCGGCCAGGGGTTGGGTTGGGGGAATGAGCAGTTCTTC.

The chain couples TRBV4-1 to TRBJ1-3, with TRBD1 matching 8 bases. This CDR3 has 16 residues. CDR1 is MGHRA, CDR2 YSYEKL, per germline. V was pared by 1 base and J by 4 bases, with 6 bases of the junction left unmatched. CDR3 nucleotides: TGCGCCAGCAGCCAAGTCGGACAGGGATCAGGAAACACCATATATTTT. Its translation: CASSQVGQGSGNTIYF.

The V and J genes are TRBV5-1 and TRBJ2-7; weak D call: TRBD2 (5 bases). Germline V CDR1 and CDR2: SGHRS, YFSETQ. This CDR3 is built from 16 residues. Trimming removed 8 bases at V and 1 base at J, with 22 bases between. CDR3 in DNA: TGCGCCAGACCACTTGGACTGACCCTGCTTTCCTACGAGCAGTACTTC. Protein sequence: CARPLGLTLLSYEQYF. Looking up the rest from reference TRBV5-1 and TRBJ2-7 gives the full variable domain: KAGVTQTPRYLIKTRGQQVTLSCSPISGHRSVSWYQQTPGQGLQFLFEYFSETQRNKGNFPGRFSGRQFSNSRSEMNVSTLELGDSALYLCARPLGLTLLSYEQYFGPGTRLTVT.

The chain links TRBV5-1 to TRBJ1-2, with 8 nucleotides matching TRBD1. J was trimmed by 4 bases and V by 0 bases; bases with no gene match: 2. This CDR3 is 14 amino acids long. Germline assignment: CDR1 SGHRS and CDR2 YFSETQ. The CDR3 nucleotides read TGCGCCAGCAGCTTGGGACAGGGGTTCTATGGCTACACCTTC. This codes for CASSLGQGFYGYTF.

Notes on this clone: A junction end diverges from the germline sequence, so it may reflect a read error. The V gene is TRBV7-7, the J gene TRBJ2-3; D may correspond to TRBD1 or TRBD2 (5 bases each). The germline gives CDR1 SSHAT, CDR2 FNYEAQ (reference sequence). CDR3 size: 15 residues. The CDR3 is CASSLGRGPTDTQYF. CDR3 nucleotide sequence: TGTGCTAGCAGCTTGGGACGGGGACCAACAGATACGCAGTATTTT.

The chain uses TRBV19 and TRBJ1-5; D gene unclear. This CDR3 is built from 16 residues. The germline V gene has CDR1 LNHDA and CDR2 SQIVND (reference sequence). Trimming cost V 5 bases and J 3 bases, with 17 bases left between them. The chain's CDR3 is CASSLTVPLTNQPQHF. CDR3 nucleotide sequence: TGTGCCAGTAGTCTTACAGTGCCGCTAACCAATCAGCCCCAGCATTTT.

This clone was seen more than once but under ten times. V and J are TRBV6-5 and TRBJ2-5, with TRBD2 matching over 11 bases. The CDR3 contains 14 residues. V shed 6 bases, J shed 5 bases, and the junction held 5 bases outside the gene matches. In germline, CDR1 is MNHEY, CDR2 SVGAGI. This chain's CDR3 is CASRWGTSGETQYF. CDR3 in DNA: TGTGCCAGCAGATGGGGGACTAGCGGTGAGACCCAGTACTTC.

V usage is TRBV7-9 and J usage is TRBJ2-7; D is unclear. V gave up 10 bases and J gave up 1 base, with 8 bases separating them. This CDR3 comprises 11 residues. Germline CDR1 is SEHNR and CDR2 is FQNEAQ (reference sequence). Written as DNA, the CDR3 is TGTGCCACCGCAGAATCCTACGAGCAGTACTTC. Its translation: CATAESYEQYF.

J is TRBJ1-1 and V is TRBV5-1, with D perhaps matching TRBD1 (5 bases). CDR3 length: 14 residues. V was shortened by 0 bases and J by 4 bases, with 10 bases between the two germline ends. CDR1 is SGHRS and CDR2 is YFSETQ in the germline V gene. CDR3 nucleotide sequence: TGCGCCAGCAGCTTGGTAGGGGTTGGCACTGAAGCTTTCTTT. Its protein product is CASSLVGVGTEAFF.

In this sample, this clone turned up a few times. In DNA, the CDR3 is TGTGCCAGCAGTGAAGCTGTCGCAGCTAGGGATGAAAAACTGTTTTTT. Protein product: CASSEAVAARDEKLFF. V usage is TRBV6-1 and J usage is TRBJ1-4, with D uncertain. The CDR3 covers 16 residues. The germline V gene has CDR1 MNHNS and CDR2 SASEGT. V was pared by 0 bases and J by 6 bases, with 14 bases between.

V and J are TRBV28 and TRBJ2-5; D is unresolved. Germline V gives CDR1 MDHEN, CDR2 SYDVKM. V was trimmed by 0 bases and J by 0 bases, leaving 5 bases between them. The CDR3 runs 14 residues. CDR3 sequence (DNA): TGTGCCAGCAGTTTATGGAGCAACCAAGAGACCCAGTACTTC. Amino acids: CASSLWSNQETQYF.

The J gene is TRBJ2-2, the V gene TRBV6-1; 8 bases line up with TRBD2. The CDR3 is 16 residues long. The V segment lost 2 bases and the J segment 6 bases; nucleotides outside the gene matches: 8. Germline CDR1 and CDR2: MNHNS and SASEGT. The CDR3 sequence is CASSEPSAGVPGELFF. The DNA for the CDR3 is TGTGCCAGCAGTGAACCTTCAGCGGGAGTACCCGGGGAGCTGTTTTTT.

The chain employs TRBV7-9 and TRBJ2-7; D is undetermined. The V end was cut by 0 bases, the J end by 2 bases, with 5 bases between. This CDR3 contains 13 residues. Germline V gene lookup returns CDR1 SEHNR and CDR2 FQNEAQ (reference sequence). The CDR3 DNA follows: TGTGCCAGCAGCTTAGCACGAGCCTACGAGCAGTACTTC. Its protein is CASSLARAYEQYF.

V is TRBV18 and J is TRBJ2-7; 9 bases are a match to TRBD2. Germline V gene lookup returns CDR1 KGHSH and CDR2 LQKENI. V was clipped by 3 bases and J by 3 bases; unmatched bases: 6. CDR3 size: 15 residues. CDR3 loop: CASSPKTSGIYEQYF. The CDR3 nucleotides read TGTGCCAGCTCACCTAAGACTAGCGGAATCTACGAGCAGTACTTC.

This chain uses TRBV7-9 with TRBJ2-2; D is undetermined. Per the germline V gene, CDR1 is SEHNR and CDR2 is FQNEAQ (reference sequence). This CDR3 is built from 13 residues. Deletions cut 0 bases from V and 9 bases from J, with 8 bases between. The CDR3: CASSLANAWELFF. The CDR3 DNA reads as TGTGCCAGCAGCTTAGCCAACGCCTGGGAGCTGTTTTTT.

The chain links TRBV5-1 to TRBJ1-5; tentative D call: TRBD1 (6 bases). The CDR3 is 15 residues long. With 4 bases removed from V and 0 bases from J, the gap between germline ends came to 11 bases. From germline, CDR1 is SGHRS and CDR2 YFSETQ. The CDR3, as DNA: TGCGCCAGCAGCCTGACAGGTAATAGCAATCAGCCCCAGCATTTT. Translation: CASSLTGNSNQPQHF.